These 29 T cell receptor beta chains share one sample of origin, sequenced in a study of T cell changes during pregnancy in multiple sclerosis. The assay was immunoSEQ multiplex PCR, and TCRdb's table has in-frame clones only and misses some. The profile shows some 52,000 clones, 85% to 95% of them singletons. Material: CD4+ T cells from peripheral blood mononuclear cells, obtained in the third trimester of pregnancy. Every receptor here comes from a female donor with multiple sclerosis, enrolled in a pregnancy study.

The CDR3 DNA reads as TGTGCCAGCCTCAGGGTCGGGGGCCAAGAGACCCAGTACTTC. Its translation is CASLRVGGQETQYF. The rearrangement joins TRBV6-1 to TRBJ2-5; TRBD2 might be the D (6 bases). V lost 8 bases to trimming and J lost 1 base, with 14 bases between them. The CDR3 is made up of 14 amino acids. CDR1 MNHNS and CDR2 SASEGT come from the germline V gene.

J is TRBJ1-1 and V is TRBV5-5; 8 bases agree with TRBD1. The CDR3 extends over 13 amino acids. Germline assignment: CDR1 SGHKS and CDR2 YYEKEE (reference sequence). The V segment lost 1 base and the J segment 7 bases; nucleotides outside the gene matches: 3. CDR3 in amino acids: CASSLTGGIEAFF. CDR3 DNA sequence: TGTGCCAGCAGCTTGACAGGGGGGATTGAAGCTTTCTTT.

The chain couples TRBV5-1 to TRBJ2-3; TRBD2 matches 8 bases. Unmatched junction bases numbered 7, after V lost 4 bases and J lost 0 bases. Germline V lookup: CDR1 SGHRS, CDR2 YFSETQ. The CDR3 runs 16 residues. Here the CDR3 reads CASSPRGGPSTDTQYF. The CDR3 nucleotides are TGCGCCAGCAGCCCCCGCGGGGGGCCTAGCACAGATACGCAGTATTTT.

This clone was counted between two and nine times. The genes are TRBV30 and TRBJ2-7, with D possibly matching TRBD1 (6 bases). The CDR3 is made up of 17 amino acids. Trimming took 3 bases from V and 0 from J, leaving 21 bases between them. CDR1 and CDR2 from the germline V gene are GTSNPN and SVGIG (reference sequence). Written as DNA, the CDR3 is TGTGCCTGGAGGCACTCCTACGGGACACAGGACTCCTACGAGCAGTACTTC. Its protein product is CAWRHSYGTQDSYEQYF.

Only a few counts were recorded for this clone. The chain couples TRBV7-3 to TRBJ1-1; D is unclear. CDR1 is SGHTA, CDR2 FQGTGA, per germline. The CDR3 has 13 amino acids. V lost 2 bases to trimming and J lost 4 bases, with 8 bases between them. The CDR3 sequence: CASSLGLFTEAFF. CDR3 DNA sequence: TGTGCCAGCAGCTTAGGACTTTTCACTGAAGCTTTCTTT.

The CDR3 here is CASSTEQGGETQYF. The CDR3 DNA follows: TGTGCCAGCAGCACGGAGCAGGGTGGAGAGACCCAGTACTTC. The chain combines TRBV21-1 with TRBJ2-5; no check of the table's D call, TRBD1, against the DNA was made. TRBV21-1 is noted as a pseudogene. CDR3 length: 14 amino acids.

This chain links TRBV9 with TRBJ2-6, with D possibly being TRBD2 (6 bases). The CDR3 length is 15 residues. The germline gives CDR1 SGDLS, CDR2 YYNGEE. Trimming stripped 4 bases from V and 5 bases from J, with 13 bases between. DNA for the CDR3: TGTGCCAGCAGCTTCGGAGGGGATCGGGCCAACGTCCTGACTTTC. Amino acid sequence: CASSFGGDRANVLTF.

This clone has just one count. This rearrangement joins TRBV19 to TRBJ2-5; D unclear. The germline V gene encodes CDR1 LNHDA and CDR2 SQIVND (reference sequence). The CDR3 totals 16 residues. V gave up 5 bases and J gave up 2 bases, with 18 bases separating them. The CDR3 nucleotides read TGTGCCAGTAGTCCCCGTCACCGCCGGAGTCAAGAGACCCAGTACTTC. Translating it yields CASSPRHRRSQETQYF.

The genes are TRBV14 and TRBJ1-1; D is perhaps TRBD1 (6 bases). V shed 4 bases and J shed 1 base, with 16 bases lying between them. The CDR3 runs 16 residues. Per the germline V gene, CDR1 is SGHDN and CDR2 is FVKESK. This chain's CDR3 is CASSRRTQQGNTEAFF. CDR3 DNA sequence: TGTGCCAGCAGCCGTCGGACCCAACAGGGGAACACTGAAGCTTTCTTT.

J is TRBJ2-5 and V is TRBV9, with TRBD1 identical over 9 bases. CDR1 and CDR2 from the germline V gene are SGDLS and YYNGEE. V dropped 4 bases and J dropped 2; count of bases not matched to a gene: 9. The CDR3 sequence is 16 residues long. The CDR3 nucleotides read TGTGCCAGCAGCCACCCTCCCGGGACAGGGCAAGAGACCCAGTACTTC. Protein: CASSHPPGTGQETQYF.

The chain combines TRBV25-1 with TRBJ2-7; 9 bases agree with TRBD2. V dropped 7 bases and J dropped 6; count of bases not matched to a gene: 7. The CDR3 sequence is 13 residues long. Germline-derived CDR1 and CDR2 are MGHDK and SYGVNS. In DNA, the CDR3 is TGTGCCAGCACTTCTAGCGGGAATCGCGAGCAGTACTTC. Its translation: CASTSSGNREQYF.

The J gene is TRBJ1-5, the V gene TRBV6-6; no firm D call. The germline V gene has CDR1 MNHNY and CDR2 SVGAGI (reference sequence). The CDR3 extends over 13 amino acids. Deletions cut 6 bases from V and 6 bases from J, with 12 bases between. The DNA for the CDR3 is TGTGCCAGCAGCGGAATGCGGGGTCAGCCCCAGCATTTT. Translation gives CASSGMRGQPQHF.

The chain has TRBV7-2 and TRBJ1-5; D ambiguous. CDR1 SGHTA and CDR2 FQGNSA come from the germline V gene. The CDR3 runs to 15 residues. V gave up 4 bases and J gave up 4 bases, with 14 bases separating them. The CDR3 reads CASSSQPGINQPQHF. The CDR3 DNA reads TGTGCCAGCAGCTCCCAGCCGGGGATTAATCAGCCCCAGCATTTT.

The CDR3 reads CASSQGGAGQVDTQYF. The CDR3 coding sequence is TGTGCCAGCAGCCAGGGAGGAGCGGGGCAGGTAGATACGCAGTATTTT. This chain joins TRBV4-2 and TRBJ2-3; TRBD2 aligns across 7 bases. The CDR3 is 16 amino acids. Trimming cost V 3 bases and J 5 bases; bases outside gene matches: 11. Per the germline V gene, CDR1 is LGHNA and CDR2 is YNFKEQ.

The J gene is TRBJ2-7, the V gene TRBV6-1, with 12 bases aligning to TRBD1. J gave up 0 bases and V 2 bases, and 5 bases lay outside the gene matches. In germline, CDR1 is MNHNS, CDR2 SASEGT. The CDR3 consists of 17 residues. This CDR3 reads CASSERGQGAISYEQYF. In DNA, the CDR3 is TGTGCCAGCAGTGAAAGGGGACAGGGGGCTATCTCCTACGAGCAGTACTTC.

This clone was counted once. This chain uses TRBV5-1 with TRBJ2-5; tentatively, D is TRBD1 (5 bases). This CDR3 spans 14 amino acids. V was pared by 0 bases and J by 5 bases, with 11 bases between. The V gene's germline CDR1 is SGHRS and CDR2 YFSETQ. In DNA form, the CDR3 reads TGCGCCAGCAGCTTGGCCAAGCAGGGTGAGACCCAGTACTTC. This gives the protein CASSLAKQGETQYF.

The V gene is TRBV6-1, the J gene TRBJ1-2; perhaps TRBD1 as D (6 bases). Trimming removed 0 bases at V and 12 bases at J, with 20 bases between. The CDR3 consists of 15 residues. The germline V gene has CDR1 MNHNS and CDR2 SASEGT. The CDR3 region has the DNA TGTGCCAGCAGTGAAGCCGGGCCCACACAGGGCTGGGACACCTTC. It translates to CASSEAGPTQGWDTF.

The chain couples TRBV7-2 to TRBJ1-5; 11 bases are a match to TRBD1. V gave up 4 bases and J gave up 5 bases; unmatched junction bases: 4. This CDR3 contains 15 residues. Germline V gene sequence: CDR1 SGHTA, CDR2 FQGNSA. This CDR3 is CASSWTGGRDQPQHF. DNA of the CDR3: TGTGCCAGCAGCTGGACAGGGGGCAGGGATCAGCCCCAGCATTTT. The entire variable domain, with the rest obtained from reference TRBV7-2 and TRBJ1-5, is as follows: GAGVSQSPSNKVTEKGKDVELRCDPISGHTALYWYRQSLGQGLEFLIYFQGNSAPDKSGLPSDRFSAERTGGSVSTLTIQRTQQEDSAVYLCASSWTGGRDQPQHFGDGTRLSIL.

This rearrangement joins TRBV5-1 to TRBJ1-5; maybe TRBD1 (6 bases). Per germline, CDR1 SGHRS and CDR2 YFSETQ. The CDR3 covers 14 residues. Trimming took off 4 bases at V and 7 bases at J, with 15 bases between the two ends. CDR3 loop: CASSPDSGGQPQHF. As DNA, the CDR3 is TGCGCCAGCAGCCCCGACAGTGGGGGCCAGCCCCAGCATTTT.

V and J are TRBV5-1 and TRBJ1-2, with TRBD1 identical over 9 bases. The CDR3 has 15 amino acids. Trimming at V came to 0 bases and at J to 2 bases, leaving 2 bases not matched to a gene. Germline CDR1 SGHRS, CDR2 YFSETQ. CDR3 DNA sequence: TGCGCCAGCAGCTTGGGGACAGGGGAAAACTATGGCTACACCTTC. Translated, it gives CASSLGTGENYGYTF. The full variable domain, with the rest looked up from reference TRBV5-1 and TRBJ1-2, is KAGVTQTPRYLIKTRGQQVTLSCSPISGHRSVSWYQQTPGQGLQFLFEYFSETQRNKGNFPGRFSGRQFSNSRSEMNVSTLELGDSALYLCASSLGTGENYGYTFGSGTRLTVV.

The rearrangement links TRBV5-1 to TRBJ2-1, with 10 bases identical to TRBD2. Germline assignment: CDR1 SGHRS and CDR2 YFSETQ. Trimming at V came to 0 bases and at J to 4 bases, leaving 4 bases not matched to a gene. CDR3 size: 16 residues. The CDR3 DNA reads as TGCGCCAGCAGCTTGGCACGGACTAGCGGATACAATGAGCAGTTCTTC. It is translated as CASSLARTSGYNEQFF.

The genes are TRBV5-5 and TRBJ1-5; TRBD1 matches 9 bases. Germline V gene sequence: CDR1 SGHKS, CDR2 YYEKEE (reference sequence). This CDR3 comprises 15 residues. Trimming cost V 4 bases and J 7 bases; bases outside gene matches: 9. The CDR3 bases are TGTGCCAGCAGCATCCGGACAGGGGAGGGACAGCCCCAGCATTTT. The encoded protein is CASSIRTGEGQPQHF.

A single count supports this clone. The chain links TRBV5-4 to TRBJ2-6, with no clear D. V lost 0 bases to trimming and J lost 0 bases, with 10 bases between them. The CDR3 extends over 17 amino acids. Germline loops: CDR1 SGHNT, CDR2 YYREEE (reference sequence). The CDR3 DNA reads TGTGCCAGCAGCTTGGGAGGATTCATCTCTGGGGCCAACGTCCTGACTTTC. Protein product: CASSLGGFISGANVLTF.

In its sample, this clone was seen a few times. This chain joins TRBV30 and TRBJ1-5; D might be TRBD1 (6 bases). CDR3 length: 13 residues. Germline assignment: CDR1 GTSNPN and CDR2 SVGIG (reference sequence). The V end lost 2 bases, the J end lost 5 bases, and 10 bases lay between the germline ends. CDR3 nucleotide sequence: TGTGCCTGGAGTACAGGGCGTGATCAGCCCCAGCATTTT. Amino acid sequence: CAWSTGRDQPQHF.

The rearrangement links TRBV6-6 to TRBJ2-5, with TRBD1 matching over 9 bases. The CDR3 totals 14 residues. Germline CDR1 MNHNY, CDR2 SVGAGI (reference sequence). Germline trimming cut 7 bases from V and 2 bases from J; bases unmatched to any gene: 5. The CDR3 loop is CASTTGQGQETQYF. CDR3 bases: TGTGCCAGCACAACGGGACAGGGTCAAGAGACCCAGTACTTC.

This chain connects TRBV18 to TRBJ2-1; TRBD2 matches at 7 bases. Germline V lookup: CDR1 KGHSH, CDR2 LQKENI. With V trimmed by 1 base and J by 8 bases, 8 bases remained unmatched. The CDR3 has 15 residues. In nucleotides, the CDR3 is TGTGCCAGCTCACCACTGGGGGGGGGAGGAGATGAGCAGTTCTTC. Translating it yields CASSPLGGGGDEQFF.

The chain combines TRBV27 with TRBJ2-2; 9 nucleotides align to TRBD1. Germline V lookup: CDR1 MNHEY, CDR2 SMNVEV (reference sequence). This CDR3 has 18 residues. Germline trimming cut 7 bases from V and 3 bases from J; bases unmatched to any gene: 15. The CDR3 sequence: CASKGGLTGGDDTGELFF. The CDR3 nucleotides read TGTGCCAGCAAGGGGGGGTTAACAGGGGGCGATGACACCGGGGAGCTGTTTTTT.

The rearrangement uses TRBV11-2 and TRBJ1-6; 8 positions agree with TRBD1. Germline V gene lookup returns CDR1 SGHAT and CDR2 FQNNGV. The V and J ends lost 5 bases and 4 bases, in that order; junction bases with no gene match: 10. The CDR3 contains 17 residues. CDR3 bases: TGTGCCAGCAGCCATCTACAGGGGGGGGGATATAATTCACCCCTCCACTTT. This sequence encodes CASSHLQGGGYNSPLHF.

V is TRBV30 and J is TRBJ2-1; 10 bases match TRBD2. CDR1 and CDR2 (germline): GTSNPN, SVGIG (reference sequence). This CDR3 is 15 amino acids long. Germline trimming cut 1 base from V and 8 bases from J; bases unmatched to any gene: 8. CDR3 protein: CAWSASLAGVYEQFF. The DNA of the CDR3 is TGTGCCTGGAGTGCTAGTCTAGCGGGGGTCTATGAGCAGTTCTTC.